Each of the 19 T cell receptor beta chains below was sequenced from the same sample in a study of T-cell memory formation after mild COVID-19. TCRdb re-called the 5' RACE reads with MiXCR, one entry per CDR3 protein. This table holds nearly 110,000 distinct CDR3 sequences, about a sixth found once. The sequenced sample consisted of PBMCs or a T cell subset sorted from them (not recorded which). The receptors were sampled from an adult woman who had mild COVID-19 (a few samples of this study predate the infection). Cell type and time point are not known.

The chain has TRBV7-6 and TRBJ2-1, with TRBD1 matching 10 bases. The germline gives CDR1 SGHVS, CDR2 FNYEAQ. The CDR3 runs 15 residues. Unmatched junction bases numbered 5, after V lost 4 bases and J lost 5 bases. The CDR3 DNA follows: TGTGCCAGCAGCTCGACAGGGGGCATCGACAATGAGCAGTTCTTC. Translated: CASSSTGGIDNEQFF.

The chain links TRBV7-9 to TRBJ1-1; no definite D call. Per the germline V gene, CDR1 is SEHNR and CDR2 is FQNEAQ (reference sequence). CDR3 length equals 10 residues. Trimming stripped 8 bases from V and 10 bases from J, with 11 bases between. CDR3 amino acids: CASREFGAFF. The CDR3, as DNA: TGTGCCAGCCGGGAATTTGGAGCTTTCTTT. The whole variable domain, filled in from reference TRBV7-9 and TRBJ1-1, reads DTGVSQNPRHKITKRGQNVTFRCDPISEHNRLYWYRQTLGQGPEFLTYFQNEAQLEKSRLLSDRFSAERPKGSFSTLEIQRTEQGDSAMYLCASREFGAFFGQGTRLTVV.

This clonotype is large (0.1 to 1%) within its sample. This rearrangement joins TRBV11-2 to TRBJ1-4; D is unclear. The CDR3 is made up of 17 amino acids. The V end lost 1 base, the J end lost 3 bases, and 15 bases lay between the germline ends. Per germline, CDR1 SGHAT and CDR2 FQNNGV. The DNA of the CDR3 is TGTGCCAGCAGCTTAGTCAACGTGGTTGTGGCTAATGAAAAACTGTTTTTT. This translates into CASSLVNVVVANEKLFF.

This sequence joins TRBV5-1 and TRBJ1-2; D uncertain. V was cut by 1 base and J by 11 bases, with 9 bases left in between. Germline V gene data show CDR1 as SGHRS and CDR2 as YFSETQ. This CDR3 is built from 11 residues. The CDR3 loop is CASSLWNEYTF. The DNA of the CDR3 is TGCGCCAGCAGCTTGTGGAACGAGTACACCTTC.

The J gene is TRBJ2-2, the V gene TRBV4-1; 8 nucleotides agree with TRBD2. The V segment lost 4 bases and the J segment 4 bases; nucleotides outside the gene matches: 8. This CDR3 has 16 amino acids. Germline V gives CDR1 MGHRA, CDR2 YSYEKL. In DNA, the CDR3 is TGCGCCAGCAGCCCCCGGATAGCGGGGATCACCGGGGAGCTGTTTTTT. Amino acid sequence: CASSPRIAGITGELFF.

This clonotype has ten or more counts. CDR3 nucleotide sequence: TGCGCCAGCAGCCAAGCCGTCAACTACACTGAAGCTTTCTTT. It translates to CASSQAVNYTEAFF. This chain links TRBV5-1 with TRBJ1-1, with D hard to call. CDR3 size: 14 residues. Germline V gives CDR1 SGHRS, CDR2 YFSETQ. V dropped 4 bases and J dropped 3 bases, with 13 bases sitting between them.

The chain is built from TRBV9 and TRBJ2-1, with D possibly being TRBD2 (6 bases). Germline V lookup: CDR1 SGDLS, CDR2 YYNGEE. This CDR3 has 16 amino acids. The V gene lost 0 bases and the J gene lost 2 bases, with 12 bases spanning the gap. The CDR3 nucleotides are TGTGCCAGCAGCGTAGGAGGAGGGGCCCCCTACAATGAGCAGTTCTTC. This sequence encodes CASSVGGGAPYNEQFF.

J is TRBJ2-5 and V is TRBV21-1. TRBV21-1 constitutes a pseudogene. The CDR3 totals 12 residues. For the CDR3, the DNA is TGTGCCAGCAGTCTCGACCGTTTGACCCAGTACTTC. Protein sequence: CASSLDRLTQYF.

The V and J genes are TRBV11-2 and TRBJ2-5; D is unresolved. Germline V lookup: CDR1 SGHAT, CDR2 FQNNGV. V lost 5 bases to trimming and J lost 2 bases, with 15 bases between them. The CDR3 loop spans 15 amino acids. Written as DNA, the CDR3 is TGTGCCAGCAGCCCCCCCAACTTCGAGCAAGAGACCCAGTACTTC. Encoded protein: CASSPPNFEQETQYF.

V usage is TRBV27 and J usage is TRBJ2-1; 9 bases fit TRBD1. After removal of 3 bases from V and 13 bases from J, the junction contained 7 bases not matched to a gene. The V gene's germline CDR1 is MNHEY and CDR2 SMNVEV (reference sequence). The CDR3 consists of 13 residues. The CDR3: CASSFPTGGEQFF. The DNA of the CDR3 is TGTGCCAGCAGTTTTCCGACAGGGGGGGAACAGTTCTTC.

The rearrangement links TRBV4-1 to TRBJ1-1, with D uncertain. The CDR3 has 15 residues. The germline V and J ends were trimmed by 0 bases and 1 base, with 9 bases remaining between them. CDR1 and CDR2 (germline): MGHRA, YSYEKL. Here the CDR3 DNA reads TGCGCCAGCAGCCAAGATCGCCGGGGGAACACTGAAGCTTTCTTT. Translation gives CASSQDRRGNTEAFF.

The chain couples TRBV7-3 to TRBJ1-1, with no clear D. Germline V gene sequence: CDR1 SGHTA, CDR2 FQGTGA. The CDR3 contains 13 residues. Trimming took 6 bases from V and 3 from J, leaving 11 bases between them. Here the CDR3 DNA reads TGTGCCAGCAGACGACTGAGATACACTGAAGCTTTCTTT. The encoded protein is CASRRLRYTEAFF.

This clonotype came up a few times. This chain uses TRBV15 with TRBJ2-1; TRBD2 aligns across 11 bases. CDR1 LNHNV and CDR2 YYDKDF come from the germline V gene (reference sequence). The CDR3 loop spans 18 amino acids. Trimming cost V 0 bases and J 5 bases; bases outside gene matches: 9. The CDR3 DNA is TGTGCCACCAGCAGAGATCGGGAGACTAGCGGGAAACACAATGAGCAGTTCTTC. Translating it yields CATSRDRETSGKHNEQFF.

This clonotype was detected only a few times. A read error may account for a junction end that differs from germline. The chain uses TRBV7-6 and TRBJ2-7; unclear D gene. The CDR3 loop spans 9 amino acids. Germline V gene lookup returns CDR1 SGHVS and CDR2 FNYEAQ. CDR3 in DNA: TGTGCCAGCAGCTCTGCACTCCACTTC. It specifies CASSSALHF.

The gene calls are TRBV2 and TRBJ2-5; D unclear. Germline CDR1 reads SNHLY; CDR2 reads FYNNEI. The V gene lost 3 bases and the J gene lost 5 bases, with 16 bases spanning the gap. The CDR3 has 15 amino acids. The CDR3 DNA reads TGTGCCAGCAGTGATTTGGTTTTCGATTCGGAGACCCAGTACTTC. As protein: CASSDLVFDSETQYF.

The sample holds a few counts of this clonotype. V and J are TRBV3-1 and TRBJ2-7; 8 bases line up with TRBD2. The CDR3 runs 16 residues. The ends lost 0 bases at V and 2 bases at J; junction bases unmatched: 6. CDR1 and CDR2 (germline): LGHDT, YNNKEL (reference sequence). CDR3 nucleotides: TGTGCCAGCAGCCAAGAAGAGCGGGGGCCGCCCTACGAGCAGTACTTC. It codes for CASSQEERGPPYEQYF.

In this sample, this clonotype turned up a few times. The CDR3, as DNA: TGCGCCAGCAGCCAAGCGGGGGATGAAAAACTGTTTTTT. The encoded protein is CASSQAGDEKLFF. The rearrangement links TRBV4-1 to TRBJ1-4, with a tentative D call TRBD1 (5 bases). Trimming stripped 1 base from V and 6 bases from J, with 6 bases between. Germline loops: CDR1 MGHRA, CDR2 YSYEKL. There are 13 residues in the CDR3.

This clonotype was counted a few times. The chain recombines TRBV7-9 with TRBJ2-3; D is possibly TRBD1 or TRBD2 (5 bases each). This CDR3 spans 14 amino acids. In germline, CDR1 is SEHNR, CDR2 FQNEAQ (reference sequence). V was cut by 11 bases and J by 2 bases, with 17 bases left in between. This CDR3 is CAGQTRGITDTQYF. The CDR3, as DNA: TGTGCCGGCCAAACTAGGGGTATCACAGATACGCAGTATTTT.

In this sample, this clonotype is medium-sized. The chain has TRBV2 and TRBJ2-3; 9 nucleotides align to TRBD2. Per germline, CDR1 SNHLY and CDR2 FYNNEI. The CDR3 covers 16 residues. The V segment lost 2 bases and the J segment 3 bases; nucleotides outside the gene matches: 6. As DNA, the CDR3 is TGTGCCAGCAGTGAACAAGCGGGGGGTATGACAGATACGCAGTATTTT. Translated, it gives CASSEQAGGMTDTQYF. Together with reference TRBV2 and TRBJ2-3, the CDR3 gives the full variable domain: EPEVTQTPSHQVTQMGQEVILRCVPISNHLYFYWYRQILGQKVEFLVSFYNNEISEKSEIFDDQFSVERPDGSNFTLKIRSTKLEDSAMYFCASSEQAGGMTDTQYFGPGTRLTVL.